Described below is a single T cell receptor beta chain sequence and its context. The CDR3 runs 15 residues. Germline V gene sequence: CDR1 SGDLS, CDR2 YYNGEE. V shed 0 bases and J shed 2 bases, with 8 bases lying between them. The data stem from a study of PD-L1 blockade in urothelial cancer. At the level of the study: Dosed intravenously at 1,200 mg every 3 weeks, atezolizumab was initiated by patients at some point between 2014 and 2016. Specimens of blood held a median count of about 150,000 T cells.

Data came from immunoSEQ multiplex PCR; TCRdb stores just in-frame clones and leaves some out. The sample holds some 97,000 clones, 91% seen once. This chain connects TRBV9 to TRBJ1-4; TRBD1 might be the D (5 bases). This TCR derives from an elderly woman with urothelial cancer. The source was PBMCs, collected around atezolizumab (anti-PD-L1) treatment. In DNA, the CDR3 is TGTGCCAGCAGCGTAGAAGCAGGGACTAATGAAAAACTGTTTTTT. Protein: CASSVEAGTNEKLFF.